This TCR beta chain originates from a study of radiotherapy plus CTLA-4 blockade in lung cancer (dated by TCRdb to 2017 to 2018). For context, the study as a whole: Objective responses were observed in around 20% of enrolled patients, and disease control was achieved in about 32%.

A remark on this clone: Its antigen remains undetermined. Per-nucleotide qualities are absent, and no much larger clonotype sits a single base away.

The study evaluated CTLA-4 blockade (ipilimumab) given together with focal radiation therapy in patients who had chemo-refractory metastatic non-small-cell lung cancer. The library was obtained by the immunoSEQ multiplex PCR assay. TCRdb carries this immuneACCESS record with in-frame sequences only. Its versions omit some clonotypes, under half of them owing to an unresolved V gene in the studies checked, with the rest unexplained. Present in this sample are 120,000 or so clones, around 89% of which were seen just once. The top ten constitute under 8% of the sample. The full study reports these points: TCR clones derived from tumors expanded in peripheral blood after treatment with radiotherapy and ipilimumab. The strongest predictors of response were reported to be early dynamic shifts in blood T cell clones along with a rise in serum interferon-beta following radiation.

This sequence originates from a human donor with non-small cell lung cancer that progressed on radiotherapy plus ipilimumab. This sample comprised peripheral blood, obtained from a patient treated with radiotherapy plus ipilimumab.

The CDR3 region has the sequence CASKQAADYGYTF. The nucleotides read TGTGCCAGCAAACAGGCCGCCGACTATGGCTACACCTTC. The chain uses TRBV6-5 and TRBJ1-2; TRBD1 is perhaps the D gene, given 5 matching bases. V and J are truncated by 7 bases and 3 bases respectively, leaving an intervening sequence of 12 bases. The CDR3 has 13 amino acids, counting the end cysteine and phenylalanine. Of the read, only the CDR3 DNA is kept; its 39 bases are in frame from base 1. Sequences MNHEY (CDR1) and SVGAGI (CDR2) are obtained from the germline V gene.